The clone carrying this TCR beta chain came up many times. This sample was taken from a study of T cells after yellow fever vaccination. TCRdb ran MiXCR on the 5' RACE reads and lists one entry per CDR3 protein. The sample consists of hundreds of thousands of distinct CDR3 sequences, 9% to 15% of them appearing once. V shed 3 bases and J shed 8 bases, with 5 bases lying between them. Germline V gene data show CDR1 as SEHNR and CDR2 as FQNEAQ (reference sequence). The CDR3 runs to 11 residues. The sequence came from a man aged 25-40 years who received the YFV17D yellow fever vaccine. Material: PBMCs, obtained on the day of the yellow fever booster vaccination. V and J are TRBV7-9 and TRBJ2-1, with D uncertain. CDR3 sequence reads: CASSFWDEQFF. In DNA, the CDR3 is TGTGCCAGCAGCTTCTGGGATGAGCAGTTCTTC.